This record concerns one T cell receptor beta chain sequence. Its antigen is not identified. Trimming removed 4 bases from V and 1 base from J, with 13 bases in between. Per the germline V gene, CDR1 is LGHNA and CDR2 is YNFKEQ. This CDR3 spans 15 amino acids. Method: immunoSEQ multiplex PCR; TCRdb's copy keeps in-frame clones and lacks some. The top ten clones hold about 11% of a sample with 200,000 to 250,000 clones, roughly 90% of them seen once. This sample stems from a study of Ad26.COV2.S vaccination and SARS-CoV-2 variants. Study-wide context: Administration of Ad26.COV2.S was intramuscular, either once or twice 56 days apart. General observations from the study: Analytic work on TCR breadth and depth might have understated the full extent of total T cell responses.

As for treatment: around 19 received Ad26.COV2.S at low or high dose, single or two shots; several received placebo; per-sample allocation not given. Samples analyzed were those drawn on day 63 after the first vaccine or placebo injection. Cohort 1b enrolled adults aged 18-55 years in Boston. The receptor comes from a person between 18 and 60 years old who received the Ad26.COV2.S COVID-19 vaccine or a placebo. The rearrangement joins TRBV4-2 to TRBJ2-5; D might be TRBD2 (5 bases). The sequencing here drew on peripheral blood, taken in a trial of Ad26.COV2.S vaccine versus placebo. The CDR3 reads CASSPQERPQETQYF. CDR3 in DNA: TGTGCCAGCAGCCCCCAGGAGCGGCCCCAAGAGACCCAGTACTTC.